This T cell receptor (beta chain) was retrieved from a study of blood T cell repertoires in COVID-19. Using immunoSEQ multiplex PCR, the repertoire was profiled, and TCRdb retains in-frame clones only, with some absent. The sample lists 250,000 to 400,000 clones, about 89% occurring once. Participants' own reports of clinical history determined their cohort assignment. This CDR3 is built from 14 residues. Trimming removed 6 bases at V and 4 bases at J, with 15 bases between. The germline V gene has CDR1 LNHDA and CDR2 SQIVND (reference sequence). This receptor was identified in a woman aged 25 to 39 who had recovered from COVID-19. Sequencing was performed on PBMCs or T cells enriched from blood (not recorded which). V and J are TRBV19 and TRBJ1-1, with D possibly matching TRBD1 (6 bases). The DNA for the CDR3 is TGTGCCAGTAGAGATACAGGGTCTTCCACTGAAGCTTTCTTT. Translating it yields CASRDTGSSTEAFF.